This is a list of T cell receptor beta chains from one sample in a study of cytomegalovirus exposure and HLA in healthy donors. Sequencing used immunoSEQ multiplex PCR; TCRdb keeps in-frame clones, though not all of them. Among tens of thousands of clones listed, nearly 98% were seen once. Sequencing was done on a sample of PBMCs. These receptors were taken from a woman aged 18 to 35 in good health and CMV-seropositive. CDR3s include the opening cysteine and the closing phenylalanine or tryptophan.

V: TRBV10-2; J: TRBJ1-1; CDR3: CASSDRQGTNTEAFF
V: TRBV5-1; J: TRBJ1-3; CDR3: CASSWDRGSSGNTIYF
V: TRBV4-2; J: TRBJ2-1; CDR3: CASSQDIAGGPGGMNEQFF
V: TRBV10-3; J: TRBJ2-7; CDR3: CAISGTGLASYEQYF
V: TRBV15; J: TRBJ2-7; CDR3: CATSRGESVPGSSEQYF
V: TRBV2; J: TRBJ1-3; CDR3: CASSVGTGSGNTIYF
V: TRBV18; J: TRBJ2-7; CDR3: CASSREEKTYEQYF
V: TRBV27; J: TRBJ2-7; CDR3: CASSESGGEALYEQYF
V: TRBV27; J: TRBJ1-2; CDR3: CASSLSGQGPNYGYTF
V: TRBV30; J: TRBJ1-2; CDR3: CAWSVEKGYTF
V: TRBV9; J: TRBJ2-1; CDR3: CASSPPDGAHSNEQFF
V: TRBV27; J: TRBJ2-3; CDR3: CASSLVGTDTQYF
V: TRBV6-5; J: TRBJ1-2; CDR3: CASSPWTGDYGYTF
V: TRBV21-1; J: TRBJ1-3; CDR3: CASSFGTGGEGNTIYF
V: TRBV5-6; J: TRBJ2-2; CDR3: CASSFSGDWNTGELFF
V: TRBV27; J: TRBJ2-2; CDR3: CASSLGQGTITNTGELFF
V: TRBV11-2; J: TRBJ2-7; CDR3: CASSLQRGSYEQYF
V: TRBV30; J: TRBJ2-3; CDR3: CAWSPPSGTPTDTQYF
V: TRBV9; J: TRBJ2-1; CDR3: CASSLGGRSYNEQFF
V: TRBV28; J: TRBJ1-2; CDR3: CASSRQSANYGYTF
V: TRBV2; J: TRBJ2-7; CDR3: CASSEAATYEQYF
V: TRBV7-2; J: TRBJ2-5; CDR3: CASSLVGREETQYF
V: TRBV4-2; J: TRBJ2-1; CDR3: CASSQAERETDEQFF
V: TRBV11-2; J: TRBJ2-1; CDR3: CASNPLAGWGHEQFF
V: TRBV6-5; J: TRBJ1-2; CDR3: CASSYSEWGGGYTF
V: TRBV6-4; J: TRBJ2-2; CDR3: CASSDGGGAPTGELFF
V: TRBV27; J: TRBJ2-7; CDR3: CASSLEGDGSYEQYF
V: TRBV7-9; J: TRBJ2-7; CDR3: CASSFGQADYEQYF
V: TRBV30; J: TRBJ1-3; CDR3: CAWSTAGAGNTIYF
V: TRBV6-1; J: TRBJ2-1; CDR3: CASSETSGWTEQFF
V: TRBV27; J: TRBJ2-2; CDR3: CASSSRTGGTGELFF
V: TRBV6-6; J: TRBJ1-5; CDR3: CASSYPRVAGQPQHF
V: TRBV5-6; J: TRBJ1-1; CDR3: CASSLIILNTEAFF
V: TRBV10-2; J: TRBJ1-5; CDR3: CASSDDRVVNQPQHF
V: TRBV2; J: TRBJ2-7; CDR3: CASSPNTYEQYF
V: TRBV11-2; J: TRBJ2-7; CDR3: CASSSRTRDRAYEQYF
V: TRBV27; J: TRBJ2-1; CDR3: CASSLLAGGPDEQFF
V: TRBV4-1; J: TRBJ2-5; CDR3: CASSQRSGGGLGETQYF
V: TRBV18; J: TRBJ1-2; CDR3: CASSRDSNYGYTF
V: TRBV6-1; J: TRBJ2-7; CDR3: CAHQTGTGVFYEQYF
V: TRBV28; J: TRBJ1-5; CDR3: CASSSRREGGRFSNQPQHF
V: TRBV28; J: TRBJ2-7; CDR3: CASSARGREPSYEQYF
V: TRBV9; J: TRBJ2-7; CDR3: CASSSTGTPSNEQYF
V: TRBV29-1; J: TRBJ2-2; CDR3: CSVDRGVIGGELFF
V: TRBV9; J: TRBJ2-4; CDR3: CASSPRAKNIQYF